This TCR beta chain was recovered during a study of breast tumors, draining lymph nodes, adjacent tissues. Axillary draining lymph nodes of breast cancer patients supplied the node samples. Study findings and constraints: Data only fit, rather than demonstrated, lymph node origin of most tumor T cells.

In this sample, this clonotype turned up a few times. The target antigen is unknown. A much larger clonotype is one base distant, so this may be a read error. MiXCR, run by TCRdb on the multiplex PCR reads, gives a single entry per CDR3 protein. The sample lists about 230,000 distinct CDR3 sequences; 32% were seen once. Trimming took 4 bases from V and 3 from J, leaving 17 bases between them. Germline values: CDR1 SGHRS, CDR2 YFSETQ. The CDR3 runs 15 residues. This sequence originates from a female donor with breast cancer. Some clones in this sample may be carry-over from other donors' samples. Source material: axillary lymph node tissue. The chain links TRBV5-1 to TRBJ2-7; either TRBD1 or TRBD2 may fit D (5 bases each). The CDR3 spells CASSLTGGGYYEQYF. Here the CDR3 DNA reads TGCGCCAGCAGCCTTACAGGTGGGGGTTACTACGAGCAGTACTTC.